The clone carrying this T cell receptor (beta chain) was observed a few times. TCRdb's table, derived via immunoSEQ multiplex PCR, lists solely in-frame clones and lacks some. The sample lists tens of thousands of clones, about 93% occurring once. The data were obtained in a study of T cell responses to AZD1222 COVID-19 vaccine. This TCR was sampled from an adult in good health. The sequences come from peripheral blood, collected on day 0 of MenACWY control vaccination.

The CDR3 loop reads CSVQVGHPLDTEAFF. DNA for the CDR3: TGCAGCGTGCAGGTCGGACACCCATTGGACACTGAAGCTTTCTTT. The rearrangement uses TRBV29-1 and TRBJ1-1, with TRBD1 as a possible D gene (5 bases). Germline V CDR1 and CDR2: SQVTM, ANQGSEA. The CDR3 runs 15 residues. Trimming shortened V by 6 bases and J by 3 bases, and 20 bases separated the two germline ends.